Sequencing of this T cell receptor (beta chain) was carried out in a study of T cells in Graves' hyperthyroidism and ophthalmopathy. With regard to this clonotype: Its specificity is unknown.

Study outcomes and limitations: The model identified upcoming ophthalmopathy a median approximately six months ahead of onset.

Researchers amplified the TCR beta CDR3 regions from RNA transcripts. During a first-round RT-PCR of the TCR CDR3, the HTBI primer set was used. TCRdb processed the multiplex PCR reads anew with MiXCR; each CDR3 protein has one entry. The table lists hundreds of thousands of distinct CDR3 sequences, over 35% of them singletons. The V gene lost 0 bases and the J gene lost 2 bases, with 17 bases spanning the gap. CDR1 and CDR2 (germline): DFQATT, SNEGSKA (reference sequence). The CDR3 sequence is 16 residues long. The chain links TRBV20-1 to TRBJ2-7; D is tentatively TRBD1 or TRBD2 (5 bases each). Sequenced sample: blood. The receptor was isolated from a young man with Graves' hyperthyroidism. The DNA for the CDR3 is TGCAGTGCTAGAGAGGGGACGGGGATAGAGACCTACGAGCAGTACTTC. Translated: CSAREGTGIETYEQYF.